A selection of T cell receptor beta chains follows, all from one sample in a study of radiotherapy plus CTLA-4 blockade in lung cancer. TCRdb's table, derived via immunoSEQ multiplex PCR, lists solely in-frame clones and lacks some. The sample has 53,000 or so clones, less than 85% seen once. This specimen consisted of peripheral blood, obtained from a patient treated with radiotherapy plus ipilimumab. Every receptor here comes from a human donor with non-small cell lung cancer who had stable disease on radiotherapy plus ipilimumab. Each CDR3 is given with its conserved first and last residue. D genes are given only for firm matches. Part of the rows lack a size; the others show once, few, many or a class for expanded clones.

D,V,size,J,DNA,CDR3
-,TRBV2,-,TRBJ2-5,TGTGCCAGCAGTGGGGGGGTCCAAGAGACCCAGTACTTC,CASSGGVQETQYF
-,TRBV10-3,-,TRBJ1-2,TGTGCCATCAGTGACCGCAGGGAGAGTGGCTACACCTTC,CAISDRRESGYTF
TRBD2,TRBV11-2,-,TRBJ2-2,TGTGCCAGCAGCTTTAGCGGGGAAACCGGGGAGCTGTTTTTT,CASSFSGETGELFF
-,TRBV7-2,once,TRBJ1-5,TGTGCCAGCAGTCCCCGTCCGAATCAGCCCCAGCATTTT,CASSPRPNQPQHF
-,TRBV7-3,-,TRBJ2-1,TGTGCCAGCAGCCCCGTCCCAGGGATCCCAAACTACAATGAGCAGTTCTTC,CASSPVPGIPNYNEQFF
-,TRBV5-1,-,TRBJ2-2,TGCGCCAGCAGCTTGGTATTCGGGGAGCTGTTTTTT,CASSLVFGELFF
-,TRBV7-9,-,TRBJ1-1,TGTGCCAGCAGTCCACAGGGTAGGGCAGCTTTCTTT,CASSPQGRAAFF
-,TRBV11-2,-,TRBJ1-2,TGTGCCAGCAGCCCGACTCCGACCCGACGGAACCTCTATGGCTACACCTTC,CASSPTPTRRNLYGYTF
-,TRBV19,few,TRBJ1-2,TGTGCCAGTAGTCCCGGCATCTATGGCTACACCTTC,CASSPGIYGYTF
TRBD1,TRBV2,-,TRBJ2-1,TGTGCCAGCATTGGATCCCCCCCCCGGGACAGGCTCTACAATGAGCAGTTCTTC,CASIGSPPRDRLYNEQFF